These T cell receptor beta chains were read from a single sample in a study of T cells in Graves' hyperthyroidism and ophthalmopathy. One entry per CDR3 protein results from TCRdb running MiXCR on the multiplex PCR reads. The table shows hundreds of thousands of distinct CDR3 sequences, with around 42% occurring only once. The sequenced material came from peripheral blood or thyroid tissue (not recorded which). The origin of the receptors is a young woman with Graves' hyperthyroidism. Both conserved end residues are part of each CDR3. D genes are given only for firm matches. Only some rows state a clone size, as once, few, many or a class for expanded clones.

TRBJ1-4,NA,TRBV12-3/TRBV12-4,few,TGTGCCAGCAGTTTGGGGTATGGGGAGCAACTGTTTTTT,CASSLGYGEQLFF
TRBJ2-7,NA,TRBV14,few,TGTGCCAGCAGCCAAGATCTCGGGGGCGAGCAGTACTTC,CASSQDLGGEQYF
TRBJ1-5,NA,TRBV6-5,NA,TGTGCCAGCAGTTCCCAGACCGGGACTCTTGGCAATCAGCCCCAGCATTTT,CASSSQTGTLGNQPQHF
TRBJ1-2,TRBD1,TRBV7-2,few,TGTGCCAGCAGCTTAGCCCCGGGACAGGGGTACTATGGCTACACCTTC,CASSLAPGQGYYGYTF
TRBJ1-1,NA,TRBV7-8,NA,TGTGCCAGCAGCCCAAGGACGACTCCGAACACTGAAGCTTTCTTT,CASSPRTTPNTEAFF
TRBJ1-2,TRBD1,TRBV7-9,NA,TGTGCCAGCAGCTACGGACAGGGGGCTAACTATGGCTACACCTTC,CASSYGQGANYGYTF
TRBJ1-2,NA,TRBV29-1,few,TGCAGCGTTGAGGGGAAGCTAACTCAGCCCTATGGCTACACCTTC,CSVEGKLTQPYGYTF
TRBJ1-5,TRBD1,TRBV2,many,TGTGCCAGCAGTAGGGACAGGGGAGACAATCAGCCCCAGCATTTT,CASSRDRGDNQPQHF
TRBJ2-7,TRBD2,TRBV24-1,NA,TGTGCCAGCAGTTACGGGGGACTAGCGGGCTACGAGCAGTACTTC,CASSYGGLAGYEQYF
TRBJ1-5,NA,TRBV29-1,NA,TGCAGCTTGAGGTCAGGAACGGGGCAGCCCCAGCATTTT,CSLRSGTGQPQHF
TRBJ1-2,NA,TRBV19,NA,TGTGCCAGTAGTATAGGGCCCCTGGCAGGCGGTGGCTACACCTTC,CASSIGPLAGGGYTF
TRBJ2-5,NA,TRBV7-2,NA,TGTGCCAGCAGTCTTCCTCGGCCCGCAGGCACCCAGTACTTC,CASSLPRPAGTQYF
TRBJ2-7,TRBD2,TRBV20-1,NA,TGCAGTGCAGGGCTAGCGGGAGGTAGTGAGCAGTACTTC,CSAGLAGGSEQYF
TRBJ1-5,NA,TRBV7-3,NA,TGCGCCAGCAGCCAAGTAGGGGAGGGGGATCAGCCCCAGCATTTT,CASSQVGEGDQPQHF
TRBJ1-5,NA,TRBV5-6,few,TGTGCCAGCAGCGCGTTATCCGGCAATCAGCCCCAGCATTTT,CASSALSGNQPQHF
TRBJ2-3,TRBD2,TRBV7-8,NA,TGTGCCAGCAGCTTGTACGGACTAGCGGAGGTCGCAGATACGCAGTATTTT,CASSLYGLAEVADTQYF
TRBJ2-7,TRBD2,TRBV12-3/TRBV12-4,NA,TGTGCCAGCAGTTTGAGACTAGCGGGCACCTACGAGCAGTACTTC,CASSLRLAGTYEQYF
TRBJ1-1,TRBD1,TRBV10-3,NA,TGTGCCATCTCCCAGGGGGCCCCGAACACTGAAGCTTTCTTT,CAISQGAPNTEAFF
TRBJ1-5,NA,TRBV5-1,few,TGCGCCAGCAGCCTGGGGGCGGTCGGGCAGCCCCAGCATTTT,CASSLGAVGQPQHF
TRBJ1-4,TRBD1,TRBV2,NA,TGTGCCAGCAGTGACGGGACAGGGGGGAAACTGTTTTTT,CASSDGTGGKLFF
TRBJ2-7,NA,TRBV10-3,few,TGTGCCATCAGTGTAGGGGGACTTTCTTCCGAGCAGTACTTC,CAISVGGLSSEQYF
TRBJ1-1,NA,TRBV19,NA,TGTGCCAGCTCCCGCCCCATCGGGGTCCTGAACACTGAAGCTTTCTTT,CASSRPIGVLNTEAFF
TRBJ1-1,NA,TRBV7-2,NA,TGTGCCAGCAGCTTCTCCTCAACGGGGAACACTGAAGCTTTCTTT,CASSFSSTGNTEAFF
TRBJ1-5,NA,TRBV20-1,NA,TGCAGTGCTCCGGGGGCGCAAAATCAGCCCCAGCATTTT,CSAPGAQNQPQHF
TRBJ2-1,NA,TRBV10-3,NA,TGTGCCATCAGTGATACGGGGCGGTCCTACAATGAGCAGTTCTTC,CAISDTGRSYNEQFF